These 32 T cell receptor beta chains share one sample of origin, sequenced in a study of blood T cell repertoires in COVID-19. Assay used: immunoSEQ multiplex PCR; TCRdb lists only in-frame clones, some missing. This sample carries about 400,000 clones, approximately 88% of them seen once, and the ten largest clones take approximately 2%. Input material: PBMCs or T cells enriched from blood (not recorded which). Every receptor here comes from a woman aged 40 to 55 with acute COVID-19.

The chain has TRBV25-1 and TRBJ1-6; 7 bases are a match to TRBD1. This CDR3 has 15 amino acids. Trimming removed 2 bases from V and 9 bases from J; junction bases left unmatched: 7. The germline gives CDR1 MGHDK, CDR2 SYGVNS. CDR3: CASSEQLPGGSPLHF. In nucleotides, the CDR3 is TGTGCCAGCAGTGAACAGCTCCCAGGGGGTTCACCCCTCCACTTT.

The chain combines TRBV5-6 with TRBJ1-1; 8 bases are a match to TRBD1. The CDR3 loop spans 16 amino acids. The ends lost 3 bases at V and 3 bases at J; junction bases unmatched: 10. Germline V CDR1 and CDR2: SGHDT, YYEEEE. The CDR3 nucleotides read TGTGCCAGCAGCTCCGGGACAGGTAGACCGGACACTGAAGCTTTCTTT. As protein: CASSSGTGRPDTEAFF.

This clone has a handful of counts. The genes are TRBV5-1 and TRBJ1-1; TRBD1 aligns across 7 bases. CDR1 and CDR2 from the germline V gene are SGHRS and YFSETQ. CDR3 length: 13 amino acids. V was clipped by 3 bases and J by 6 bases; unmatched bases: 5. CDR3 nucleotides: TGCGCCAGCAGCTCGACAGGGACCCCTGAAGCTTTCTTT. It yields the protein CASSSTGTPEAFF.

The chain couples TRBV11-3 to TRBJ2-4, with no clear D. The germline V and J ends were trimmed by 1 base and 0 bases, with 10 bases remaining between them. CDR3 length equals 16 residues. The germline V gene has CDR1 SGHNT and CDR2 YENEEA. The CDR3 DNA is TGTGCCAGCAGCTTAGTTCGAGTTTTAGCCAAAAACATTCAGTACTTC. This encodes CASSLVRVLAKNIQYF.

This chain links TRBV3-1 (or the pseudogene TRBV3-2) with TRBJ2-7; 8 nucleotides align to TRBD1. Germline values: CDR1 LGHDT, CDR2 YNNKEL (reference sequence). Trimming at V came to 6 bases and at J to 8 bases, leaving 9 bases not matched to a gene. This CDR3 spans 13 amino acids. The CDR3 sequence: CASSLGQGVKQYF. CDR3 bases: TGTGCCAGCAGTCTTGGACAGGGAGTAAAGCAGTACTTC.

The chain uses TRBV10-3 and TRBJ1-2; 7 bases are shared with TRBD1. Germline CDR1 reads ENHRY; CDR2 reads SYGVKD. The CDR3 runs 12 residues. The V segment lost 4 bases and the J segment 6 bases; nucleotides outside the gene matches: 2. The CDR3 coding sequence is TGTGCCATCAGTGGAGGGGGCCATGGCTACACCTTC. This gives the protein CAISGGGHGYTF.

The chain combines TRBV7-9 with TRBJ1-6; maybe TRBD1 (6 bases). Germline assignment: CDR1 SEHNR and CDR2 FQNEAQ (reference sequence). Trimming pared 7 bases from V and 10 bases from J, leaving 26 bases between. This CDR3 spans 17 amino acids. DNA for the CDR3: TGTGCCAGCACCCTACTGGGGGGGGGCTCCGGCCGCTCACCCCTCCACTTT. Translated: CASTLLGGGSGRSPLHF.

The chain uses TRBV4-1 and TRBJ2-5; 9 bases map to TRBD1. J was trimmed by 4 bases and V by 1 base; bases with no gene match: 4. The CDR3 extends over 15 amino acids. Germline CDR1 is MGHRA and CDR2 is YSYEKL. This CDR3 reads CASSQVGTGLETQYF. Here the CDR3 DNA reads TGCGCCAGCAGCCAAGTAGGGACAGGGCTAGAGACCCAGTACTTC.

The chain combines TRBV4-1 with TRBJ2-7; D is perhaps TRBD1 (5 bases). CDR3 size: 15 residues. Germline V lookup: CDR1 MGHRA, CDR2 YSYEKL. V was trimmed by 0 bases and J by 3 bases, leaving 12 bases between them. CDR3 amino acids: CASSQDLGRGYEQYF. CDR3 sequence (DNA): TGCGCCAGCAGCCAAGATTTAGGAAGGGGCTACGAGCAGTACTTC.

The chain uses TRBV6-5 and TRBJ1-2, with TRBD1 as a possible D gene (5 bases). V gave up 0 bases and J gave up 0 bases, with 11 bases separating them. The V gene's germline CDR1 is MNHEY and CDR2 SVGAGI. The CDR3 contains 16 residues. CDR3 nucleotide sequence: TGTGCCAGCAGTTACTCTGGGGCAGCGACTAACTATGGCTACACCTTC. Encoded protein: CASSYSGAATNYGYTF.

The chain carries TRBV2 and TRBJ1-1, with D possibly TRBD1 on 6 matching bases. The ends were cut back, 6 bases at V and 1 base at J, with 9 bases in the middle. The CDR3 is 13 residues long. Looked up from germline, CDR1 is SNHLY and CDR2 is FYNNEI. The CDR3 DNA is TGTGCCAGCAGCCCGGGACAGAACACTGAAGCTTTCTTT. Encoded protein: CASSPGQNTEAFF.

This rearrangement joins TRBV3-1 (or the pseudogene TRBV3-2) to TRBJ1-5; D remains unclear. V gave up 0 bases and J gave up 0 bases, with 9 bases separating them. The germline CDR1 and CDR2 sequences are LGHDT and YNNKEL (reference sequence). The CDR3 covers 16 residues. In DNA form, the CDR3 reads TGTGCCAGCAGCCAAGAATCCACTTATAGCAATCAGCCCCAGCATTTT. Amino acid sequence: CASSQESTYSNQPQHF.

The gene calls are TRBV10-3 and TRBJ2-7; 7 nucleotides match TRBD1. V trimming: 4 bases; J trimming: 5 bases; junction bases outside the gene matches: 14. Germline lookup yields CDR1 ENHRY and CDR2 SYGVKD. The CDR3 length is 16 residues. CDR3: CAISAPGQTLGNEQYF. Here the CDR3 DNA reads TGTGCCATCAGTGCACCGGGACAGACCCTAGGCAACGAGCAGTACTTC.

This chain links TRBV7-9 with TRBJ1-1; D gene unclear. The germline V gene has CDR1 SEHNR and CDR2 FQNEAQ (reference sequence). V was pared by 3 bases and J by 4 bases, with 6 bases between. CDR3 length: 12 residues. CDR3 region: CASSFPGTEAFF. DNA of the CDR3: TGTGCCAGCAGCTTCCCCGGCACTGAAGCTTTCTTT. Looking up the rest from reference TRBV7-9 and TRBJ1-1 gives the full variable domain: DTGVSQNPRHKITKRGQNVTFRCDPISEHNRLYWYRQTLGQGPEFLTYFQNEAQLEKSRLLSDRFSAERPKGSFSTLEIQRTEQGDSAMYLCASSFPGTEAFFGQGTRLTVV.

The genes are TRBV7-9 and TRBJ2-7; 9 bases line up with TRBD1. Germline lookup yields CDR1 SEHNR and CDR2 FQNEAQ (reference sequence). The length of the CDR3 is 14 residues. The J segment lost 3 bases and the V segment lost 7 bases, leaving 7 bases of the junction unmatched. The CDR3 coding sequence is TGTGCCAGCACGGACCGGGACAGGGTCTACGAGCAGTACTTC. Its protein product is CASTDRDRVYEQYF.

The J gene is TRBJ1-3, the V gene TRBV19, with D hard to call. This CDR3 region has 16 residues. Germline V lookup: CDR1 LNHDA, CDR2 SQIVND (reference sequence). Trimming removed 5 bases at V and 0 bases at J, with 14 bases between. DNA for the CDR3: TGTGCCAGTAGTTTTTCGAGCCGGAGCTCTGGAAACACCATATATTTT. It is translated as CASSFSSRSSGNTIYF.

The chain couples TRBV18 to TRBJ1-1, with 7 bases aligning to TRBD1. The CDR3 sequence is 14 residues long. The junction had 4 bases not matched to a gene; V was cut back by 1 base and J by 5 bases. CDR1 KGHSH and CDR2 LQKENI come from the germline V gene. As DNA, the CDR3 is TGTGCCAGCTCACCACAGGGGGCAGCAACTGAAGCTTTCTTT. This codes for CASSPQGAATEAFF.

The chain combines TRBV19 with TRBJ1-1; 8 bases fit TRBD1. The V gene's germline CDR1 is LNHDA and CDR2 SQIVND (reference sequence). Unmatched junction bases numbered 7, after V lost 6 bases and J lost 1 base. This CDR3 comprises 15 residues. The CDR3 DNA follows: TGTGCCAGTAGGCAGGACAGGGAACCGAACACTGAAGCTTTCTTT. Amino acids: CASRQDREPNTEAFF.

J is TRBJ2-3 and V is TRBV2, with TRBD2 matching over 9 bases. The CDR3 covers 17 residues. Germline V gene data show CDR1 as SNHLY and CDR2 as FYNNEI. Germline trimming cut 3 bases from V and 1 base from J; bases unmatched to any gene: 8. In nucleotides, the CDR3 is TGTGCCAGCAGTGATCAGTGGAGCGGGGGGCGCACAGATACGCAGTATTTT. As protein: CASSDQWSGGRTDTQYF.

The chain couples TRBV21-1 to TRBJ2-2; no check of the table's D call, TRBD2, against the DNA was made. TRBV21-1 is a pseudogene. This CDR3 region has 16 residues. Here the CDR3 reads CASKKLLAGDTGELFF. CDR3 nucleotides: TGTGCCAGCAAAAAACTACTAGCGGGGGACACCGGGGAGCTGTTTTTT.

V and J are TRBV30 and TRBJ2-7, with 10 bases aligning to TRBD1. This CDR3 region has 13 residues. V dropped 5 bases and J dropped 4; count of bases not matched to a gene: 5. Germline CDR1 GTSNPN, CDR2 SVGIG (reference sequence). This CDR3 reads CAWGQGEIYEQYF. The CDR3 DNA follows: TGTGCCTGGGGACAGGGGGAGATTTACGAGCAGTACTTC.

The chain has TRBV3-1 (or the pseudogene TRBV3-2) and TRBJ1-2, with a weak D call TRBD1 (6 bases). Looked up from germline, CDR1 is LGHDT and CDR2 is YNNKEL (reference sequence). CDR3 size: 14 residues. The V and J ends lost 4 bases and 3 bases respectively, with 12 bases between them. The CDR3 sequence: CASSLFAGDYGYTF. The CDR3 bases are TGTGCCAGCAGCCTATTTGCAGGGGACTATGGCTACACCTTC.

J is TRBJ2-7 and V is TRBV6-5; tentatively, D is TRBD2 (5 bases). CDR1 is MNHEY and CDR2 is SVGAGI in the germline V gene. This CDR3 comprises 12 residues. The V end lost 0 bases, the J end lost 5 bases, and 5 bases lay between the germline ends. The CDR3 region is CASSYSGDEQYF. In DNA, the CDR3 is TGTGCCAGCAGTTACTCCGGGGACGAGCAGTACTTC.

This chain links TRBV6-5 with TRBJ1-1; perhaps TRBD1 as D (6 bases). In germline, CDR1 is MNHEY, CDR2 SVGAGI. V was pared by 5 bases and J by 11 bases, with 15 bases between. The CDR3 sequence is 12 residues long. The CDR3 is CASSPGAGAAFF. CDR3 nucleotide sequence: TGTGCCAGCAGTCCGGGGGCGGGGGCGGCTTTCTTT.

This clone was counted a single time. The rearrangement joins TRBV18 to TRBJ2-1; 9 bases align to TRBD2. The CDR3 has 17 amino acids. Unmatched junction bases numbered 7, after V lost 0 bases and J lost 4 bases. Per the germline V gene, CDR1 is KGHSH and CDR2 is LQKENI. CDR3 region: CASSPPGVLAGYNEQFF. CDR3 nucleotides: TGTGCCAGCTCACCACCGGGAGTTCTAGCGGGGTACAATGAGCAGTTCTTC.

The V call is TRBV4-1, the J call TRBJ2-3; a weak D match, TRBD2 (6 bases). Trimming pared 5 bases from V and 0 bases from J, leaving 15 bases between. CDR1 and CDR2 (germline): MGHRA, YSYEKL. The CDR3 has 16 amino acids. CDR3 region: CASSYRIAGSTDTQYF. CDR3 DNA: TGCGCCAGCAGCTACCGGATTGCGGGGAGCACAGATACGCAGTATTTT.

CDR3 loop: CASSSLPHNEQFF. DNA of the CDR3: TGTGCCAGCAGCTCTCTCCCCCACAATGAGCAGTTCTTC. This rearrangement joins TRBV7-2 to TRBJ2-1; D ambiguous. The germline V gene has CDR1 SGHTA and CDR2 FQGNSA. The CDR3 runs to 13 residues. The V and J ends lost 4 bases and 5 bases respectively, with 9 bases between them.

This clone is a singleton in its sample. The CDR3, as DNA: TGTGCCAGCAGCCGCCACCGGGGGGCTTTTGGCTACACCTTC. It encodes CASSRHRGAFGYTF. The chain has TRBV5-6 and TRBJ1-2; D is perhaps TRBD1 (6 bases). Germline V gene lookup returns CDR1 SGHDT and CDR2 YYEEEE. This CDR3 region has 14 residues. V gave up 4 bases and J gave up 7 bases, with 17 bases separating them.

The chain recombines TRBV29-1 with TRBJ1-2; TRBD1 agrees at 8 bases. Unmatched junction bases numbered 19, after V lost 3 bases and J lost 4 bases. The V gene's germline CDR1 is SQVTM and CDR2 ANQGSEA. The CDR3 covers 18 residues. CDR3 amino acids: CSVDYSNPGQEVPYGYTF. For the CDR3, the DNA is TGCAGCGTTGACTACTCTAATCCGGGACAGGAGGTTCCCTATGGCTACACCTTC.

This chain uses TRBV2 with TRBJ2-6, with 11 bases identical to TRBD1. Trimming removed 7 bases from V and 4 bases from J; junction bases left unmatched: 6. CDR1 is SNHLY, CDR2 FYNNEI, per germline. CDR3 size: 16 residues. CDR3 region: CASIGQGASGANVLTF. Written as DNA, the CDR3 is TGTGCCAGCATCGGACAGGGGGCTTCCGGGGCCAACGTCCTGACTTTC.

As concerns this clone: Other DNA sequences within the sample encode an identical CDR3. The J gene is TRBJ2-7, the V gene TRBV5-4, with D maybe TRBD1 (5 bases). Germline CDR1 reads SGHNT; CDR2 reads YYREEE (reference sequence). V gave up 3 bases and J gave up 4 bases, with 5 bases separating them. This CDR3 region has 11 residues. CDR3 sequence: CASSSGYEQYF. CDR3 coding DNA: TGTGCCAGCAGCTCAGGGTACGAGCAGTACTTC.

The rearrangement uses TRBV20-1 and TRBJ1-1; D uncertain. V dropped 5 bases and J dropped 5 bases, with 9 bases sitting between them. This CDR3 region has 11 residues. Germline lookup yields CDR1 DFQATT and CDR2 SNEGSKA (reference sequence). CDR3 sequence reads: CSAEIRTEAFF. CDR3 in DNA: TGCAGTGCTGAAATACGGACTGAAGCTTTCTTT.